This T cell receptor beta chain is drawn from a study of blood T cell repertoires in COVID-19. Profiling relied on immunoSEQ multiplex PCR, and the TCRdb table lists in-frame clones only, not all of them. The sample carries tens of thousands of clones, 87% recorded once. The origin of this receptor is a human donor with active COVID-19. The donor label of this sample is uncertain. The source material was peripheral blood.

The CDR3 DNA follows: TGTGCCAGCAGCTTGGGGACAGGGGGCTATACCACTGAAGCTTTCTTT. Amino acids: CASSLGTGGYTTEAFF. The chain links TRBV5-5 to TRBJ1-1, with 11 positions matching TRBD1. The CDR3 extends over 16 amino acids. V was clipped by 0 bases and J by 4 bases; unmatched bases: 5. In germline, CDR1 is SGHKS, CDR2 YYEKEE (reference sequence).